A selection of T cell receptor beta chains follows, all from one sample in a study of T cell responses to AZD1222 COVID-19 vaccine. Sequenced by immunoSEQ multiplex PCR; TCRdb stores in-frame clones only, minus some. The sample has around 65,000 clones, roughly 70% seen once. The starting material was peripheral blood, obtained on day 0 of AZD1222 vaccination. The receptor source for this set is an adult in good health. Each CDR3 is given with its conserved first and last residue. The order of the fields is D gene, V gene, clone size, J gene, CDR3 protein, CDR3 DNA. D genes are given only for firm matches. A row's size may be missing; if present it is once, few, many or a size class.

>.|TRBV19|.|TRBJ2-7
CASSPRDGTYEQYF
TGTGCCAGTAGTCCCCGAGACGGAACCTACGAGCAGTACTTC
>.|TRBV11-2|once|TRBJ2-3
CASSLDWGPTDTQYF
TGTGCCAGCAGCTTAGATTGGGGGCCCACAGATACGCAGTATTTT
>.|TRBV29-1|.|TRBJ2-3
CSVVWFTDGSTDTQYF
TGCAGCGTTGTGTGGTTTACGGACGGTAGCACAGATACGCAGTATTTT
>.|TRBV11-2|.|TRBJ2-6
CASSLGNSGANVLTF
TGTGCCAGCAGCTTAGGGAACTCTGGGGCCAACGTCCTGACTTTC
>.|TRBV4-3|.|TRBJ1-2
CASSQDANGPTYGYTF
TGCGCCAGCAGCCAAGACGCAAACGGACCCACCTATGGCTACACCTTC
>.|TRBV12-3/TRBV12-4|.|TRBJ2-5
CASSFDRQTQYF
TGTGCCAGCAGTTTTGATCGGCAGACCCAGTACTTC
>.|TRBV6-5|.|TRBJ1-1
CASSPRRTLNTEAFF
TGTGCCAGCAGCCCCCGCCGGACCTTAAACACTGAAGCTTTCTTT
>TRBD2|TRBV4-3|.|TRBJ2-1
CASSQGRGGGPNNEQFF
TGCGCCAGCAGCCAAGGTCGCGGGGGGGGGCCCAACAATGAGCAGTTCTTC
>.|TRBV6-5|.|TRBJ2-1
CASSYSVVSEQFF
TGTGCCAGCAGTTACTCGGTAGTTAGTGAGCAGTTCTTC
>.|TRBV19|.|TRBJ1-5
CASSLVGARSNQPQHF
TGTGCCAGTAGTTTGGTGGGGGCCCGTAGCAATCAGCCCCAGCATTTT
>.|TRBV6-2/TRBV6-3|.|TRBJ2-7
CASSYSSFYEQYF
TGTGCCAGCAGTTACTCGTCCTTCTACGAGCAGTACTTC
>.|TRBV18|.|TRBJ2-7
CASSLRLEQYF
TGTGCCAGCTCACTCCGACTTGAGCAGTACTTC
>.|TRBV16|.|TRBJ2-1
CASSQNPRGHEQFF
TGTGCCAGCAGCCAAAACCCCCGGGGCCATGAGCAGTTCTTC
>TRBD2|TRBV7-9|.|TRBJ2-2
CASSTQRGNTGELFF
TGTGCCAGCAGCACCCAGCGGGGCAACACCGGGGAGCTGTTTTTT
>.|TRBV7-9|few|TRBJ2-5
CASGQIGETQYF
TGTGCCAGCGGGCAGATTGGAGAGACCCAGTACTTC
>TRBD1|TRBV30|.|TRBJ1-5
CAWSSGQGRSQPQHF
TGTGCCTGGAGTAGTGGACAGGGAAGGAGTCAGCCCCAGCATTTT
>.|TRBV7-6|medium-sized|TRBJ2-2
CASSSTGTQGGELFF
TGTGCCAGCAGCTCCACCGGGACACAAGGCGGGGAGCTGTTTTTT
>TRBD1|TRBV4-2|.|TRBJ1-6
CASSQPGTGSSPLHF
TGTGCCAGCAGCCAACCCGGGACAGGGTCTTCACCCCTCCACTTT
>.|TRBV19|once|TRBJ2-7
CASSVRTDFYEQYF
TGTGCCAGTAGTGTCCGGACGGATTTCTACGAGCAGTACTTC
>TRBD1|TRBV20-1|.|TRBJ1-1
CSAGTVEAFF
TGCAGTGCTGGGACAGTCGAAGCTTTCTTT
>.|TRBV2|.|TRBJ2-3
CASSWTTTTDTQYF
TGTGCCAGCAGTTGGACAACCACCACAGATACGCAGTATTTT
>TRBD1|TRBV25-1|.|TRBJ1-4
CASSDSTGAVNEKLFF
TGTGCCAGCAGTGATTCCACAGGGGCCGTTAATGAAAAACTGTTTTTT
>.|TRBV30|.|TRBJ1-1
CAWSVGGGLGEAFF
TGTGCCTGGAGTGTAGGCGGGGGGCTGGGGGAAGCTTTCTTT
>.|TRBV9|.|TRBJ1-3
CASSPSSWDSGNTIYF
TGTGCCAGCAGCCCTTCCAGTTGGGACTCTGGAAACACCATATATTTT
>TRBD1|TRBV19|.|TRBJ1-6
CATQGAGNSPLHF
TGTGCCACCCAGGGGGCTGGGAATTCACCCCTCCACTTT
>.|TRBV7-9|.|TRBJ1-1
CASSLSGINPEAFF
TGTGCCAGCAGCTTATCGGGGATTAATCCTGAAGCTTTCTTT
>.|TRBV7-2|few|TRBJ2-2
CASSLEGSNGELFF
TGTGCCAGCAGCTTAGAGGGGTCAAACGGGGAGCTGTTTTTT
>TRBD1|TRBV18|.|TRBJ2-7
CASSQRTGGKAYEQYF
TGTGCCAGCTCCCAGAGGACAGGGGGAAAAGCCTACGAGCAGTACTTC
>TRBD2|TRBV3-1/TRBV3-2|.|TRBJ2-1
CASSLAGWGNEQFF
TGTGCCAGCAGCCTAGCGGGGTGGGGGAATGAGCAGTTCTTC
>.|TRBV6-5|.|TRBJ2-7
CASRADPPFYEQYF
TGTGCCAGCAGGGCCGACCCACCCTTTTACGAGCAGTACTTC
>TRBD1|TRBV14|.|TRBJ2-3
CASSQRTGGSDTQYF
TGTGCCAGCAGCCAAAGGACAGGGGGATCAGATACGCAGTATTTT
>TRBD1|TRBV5-1|once|TRBJ2-2
CASSLLRTGATGELFF
TGCGCCAGCAGCTTATTACGGACAGGGGCCACCGGGGAGCTGTTTTTT
>.|TRBV3-1/TRBV3-2|.|TRBJ1-1
CASSLQGPAGSTEAFF
TGTGCCAGCAGCCTTCAAGGGCCAGCGGGGAGCACTGAAGCTTTCTTT
>.|TRBV4-3|.|TRBJ2-3
CASSQEWRAQDTQYF
TGCGCCAGCAGCCAAGAGTGGCGGGCTCAAGATACGCAGTATTTT
>.|TRBV6-1|.|TRBJ1-3
CASTTLKGGNTIYF
TGTGCCAGCACCACGCTTAAAGGAGGAAACACCATATATTTT
>TRBD1|TRBV9|.|TRBJ1-2
CASTGTGGPGYTF
TGTGCCAGCACCGGGACAGGGGGCCCTGGCTACACCTTC
>.|TRBV6-5|.|TRBJ1-4
CASTYRGPGEKLFF
TGTGCCAGCACTTACCGGGGACCTGGGGAAAAACTGTTTTTT
>.|TRBV7-9|.|TRBJ1-2
CASSFEGLYSYTF
TGTGCCAGCAGCTTTGAGGGGCTGTATAGCTACACCTTC
>.|TRBV12-3/TRBV12-4|.|TRBJ1-1
CASSTQGYKAFF
TGTGCCAGCAGCACTCAGGGGTATAAAGCTTTCTTT
>.|TRBV3-1/TRBV3-2|.|TRBJ2-3
CASSPGTATDTQYF
TGTGCCAGCAGCCCAGGGACTGCCACAGATACGCAGTATTTT
>.|TRBV3-1/TRBV3-2|.|TRBJ2-7
CASTFQGGYEQYF
TGTGCCAGCACCTTCCAAGGGGGTTACGAGCAGTACTTC
>.|TRBV23-1|.|TRBJ2-5
CASRILQGTGETQYF
TGCGCCAGCAGAATTTTACAGGGGACTGGGGAGACCCAGTACTTC
>TRBD1|TRBV19|.|TRBJ1-3
CASSRDRSSGNTIYF
TGTGCCAGTAGTCGGGACAGAAGCTCTGGAAACACCATATATTTT
>.|TRBV15|few|TRBJ1-5
CATSTGEGGQPQHF
TGTGCCACCAGCACCGGGGAGGGAGGACAGCCCCAGCATTTT
>.|TRBV29-1|.|TRBJ1-2
CSVEDSRQGTNYGYTF
TGCAGCGTTGAAGATAGTCGGCAGGGAACCAACTATGGCTACACCTTC
>.|TRBV3-1/TRBV3-2|few|TRBJ1-5
CASSQGVSNQPQHF
TGTGCCAGCAGCCAGGGGGTGAGCAATCAGCCCCAGCATTTT
>.|TRBV10-2|.|TRBJ2-7
CASSDGGVSYEQYF
TGCGCCAGCAGTGATGGGGGAGTCTCCTACGAGCAGTACTTC
>TRBD2|TRBV4-2|.|TRBJ2-1
CASSQDSGGADKQFF
TGTGCCAGCAGCCAAGATAGCGGGGGGGCGGACAAGCAGTTCTTC
>.|TRBV2|.|TRBJ2-7
CARRKGSYEQYF
TGTGCCAGACGAAAGGGATCCTACGAGCAGTACTTC
>.|TRBV7-8|.|TRBJ1-3
CASSPRTGTGNTIYF
TGTGCCAGCAGCCCGCGAACAGGGACTGGAAACACCATATATTTT